A selection of T cell receptor beta chains follows, all from one sample in a study of a mutant IDH1 vaccine in newly diagnosed glioma. TCRdb's table, derived via immunoSEQ multiplex PCR, lists solely in-frame clones and lacks some. The sample yields 100,000 to 120,000 clones, 75% to 90% seen once. These receptors are not linked to any known antigen. Sample: PBMCs, taken from a glioma patient whose treatment included an IDH1 peptide vaccine. These receptors were taken from a woman in her 50s with glioma. Both conserved end residues are part of each CDR3. A D gene is named only where the DNA matches it firmly. A clone size is listed for some rows: how often the clone was seen (once, few, many), or a class if it is expanded.

V	J	size	D	DNA	CDR3
TRBV5-1	TRBJ2-7	NA	TRBD2	TGCGCCAGCAGCCCCATCCGCGGGGGCTCCTACGAGCAGTACTTC	CASSPIRGGSYEQYF
TRBV5-1	TRBJ2-7	NA	TRBD1	TGCGCCAGCAGCTACTTCCTTCCCGGGACAGGCTCCTACGAGCAGTACTTC	CASSYFLPGTGSYEQYF
TRBV2	TRBJ2-7	once	TRBD2	TGTGCCAGCAGTGAAGGTGATGGACTAGTTAACTACGAGCAGTACTTC	CASSEGDGLVNYEQYF
TRBV15	TRBJ2-7	NA	NA	TGTGCCACCAGCAGCTGGCGGACCGGTTACGAGCAGTACTTC	CATSSWRTGYEQYF
TRBV7-2	TRBJ2-5	NA	NA	TGTGCCAGCAGCTTATCTGGTTTCCAAGAGACCCAGTACTTC	CASSLSGFQETQYF
TRBV4-2	TRBJ2-7	NA	TRBD2	TGTGCCAGCAGCCAAGAACCAGTGGGCGGGAGAACGCTTTCCTACGAGCAGTACTTC	CASSQEPVGGRTLSYEQYF
TRBV2	TRBJ1-5	NA	TRBD1	TGTGCCAGCAGTGACGAACAGGGGAGGCAGCCCCAGCATTTT	CASSDEQGRQPQHF
TRBV11-1	TRBJ2-2	NA	TRBD2	TGTGCCAGCAGCCCTGGGACTAGATTTGCCGGGGAGCTGTTTTTT	CASSPGTRFAGELFF
TRBV29-1	TRBJ2-5	NA	TRBD1	TGCAGCGTTCCTAAACCCGGGACAGGGCCCCTTGGGACCCAGTACTTC	CSVPKPGTGPLGTQYF
TRBV28	TRBJ1-2	NA	TRBD1	TGTGCCAGCAGTTTAACAGGGGGTTATAACTATGGCTACACCTTC	CASSLTGGYNYGYTF
TRBV6-5	TRBJ2-1	once	TRBD1	TGTGCCAGCAGTTACCGGGGACAGAGCTACAATGAGCAGTTCTTC	CASSYRGQSYNEQFF
TRBV6-5	TRBJ2-7	NA	TRBD2	TGTGCCAGCAGCTCCCCCGCGGGAGGTTCCTACGAGCAGTACTTC	CASSSPAGGSYEQYF
TRBV18	TRBJ1-2	few	TRBD1	TGTGCCAGCTCACCCGGACAGGGGAGATTGGGGAACTATGGCTACACCTTC	CASSPGQGRLGNYGYTF
TRBV4-1	TRBJ1-4	NA	NA	TGCGCCAGCAGCTCAGGTCCGGCTAATGAAAAACTGTTTTTT	CASSSGPANEKLFF
TRBV5-4	TRBJ2-2	NA	NA	TGTGCCAGCAGCTTGGTAGTAGCGGCGAACACCGGGGAGCTGTTTTTT	CASSLVVAANTGELFF
TRBV28	TRBJ2-1	NA	NA	TGTGCCACCCTCGGAGGGGGGGCGACTACATCCTACAATGAGCAGTTCTTC	CATLGGGATTSYNEQFF
TRBV15	TRBJ2-3	NA	NA	TGTGCCACCAGCAGAGCCACATGGAGGGATACGCAGTATTTT	CATSRATWRDTQYF
TRBV7-9	TRBJ2-3	NA	TRBD1	TGTGCCAGCAGCCCACAGGGGGTCAGCACAGATACGCAGTATTTT	CASSPQGVSTDTQYF
TRBV4-1	TRBJ2-7	NA	NA	TGCGCCAGCAGCCAAGATTTCCGGGAGTCCTACGAGCAGTACTTC	CASSQDFRESYEQYF
TRBV6-1	TRBJ2-1	few	TRBD2	TGTGCCAGCAGTGTCTTAGCGGGACCTAATGAGCAGTTCTTC	CASSVLAGPNEQFF
TRBV7-9	TRBJ1-6	NA	NA	TGTGCCAGCAGCTTAGTAGGGGACGGTTCACCCCTCCACTTT	CASSLVGDGSPLHF
TRBV6-4	TRBJ2-2	NA	NA	TGTGCCAGCAGTGACTCCGGGAGCACCGGGGAGCTGTTTTTT	CASSDSGSTGELFF
TRBV19	TRBJ2-2	NA	NA	TGTGCCAGTAGTTGGGGTCCCTATATGAACACCGGGGAGCTGTTTTTT	CASSWGPYMNTGELFF
TRBV5-1	TRBJ1-2	NA	TRBD1	TGCGCCAGCAGCCTACGACAGGGAACTGACTATGGCTACACCTTC	CASSLRQGTDYGYTF
TRBV4-1	TRBJ1-4	NA	TRBD1	TGCGCCAGCAGCTTGGACAGGGGGTCGGTAAAACTGTTTTTT	CASSLDRGSVKLFF
TRBV5-4	TRBJ2-3	NA	NA	TGTGCCAGCAGCACCGACGGCGGGGTTACGCAGTATTTT	CASSTDGGVTQYF
TRBV7-9	TRBJ2-7	NA	NA	TGTGCCAGCAGCTCACAGGGTAGAGGCGAGCAGTACTTC	CASSSQGRGEQYF
TRBV7-6	TRBJ1-3	NA	TRBD1	TGTGCCAGCAGCGGACAGGGTCTTAACACCATATATTTT	CASSGQGLNTIYF
TRBV5-6	TRBJ2-3	NA	NA	TGTGCCAGCAGCTTGGCGGTTACGCAGTATTTT	CASSLAVTQYF
TRBV7-9	TRBJ2-1	NA	NA	TGTGCCAGCAGCTTAGGATATCGGGAGCAGTTCTTC	CASSLGYREQFF
TRBV11-3	TRBJ2-2	NA	NA	TGTGCCAGCAGCTTAGCGAACACCGGGGAGCTGTTTTTT	CASSLANTGELFF
TRBV5-4	TRBJ1-6	once	TRBD1	TGTGCCAGCAGCTTGGGCAGGGGGCATTCACCCCTCCACTTT	CASSLGRGHSPLHF
TRBV5-4	TRBJ1-1	NA	NA	TGTGCCAGCAGCTTCCTCAGGGGAGGCACTGAAGCTTTCTTT	CASSFLRGGTEAFF